The table lists the clone carrying this T cell receptor (beta chain) with a few counts. Antigen: not known. From the RACE reads, TCRdb called clonotypes with MiXCR, one entry per CDR3 protein. The table lists approximately 88,000 distinct CDR3 sequences, over 10% of them singletons. The sample belongs to a study of human T cells and chemical hapten exposure. Study-wide findings and caveats: Unchanged with DPC sensitization were TCRs above 1 in 1000 frequency.

Documented time point: patch test 3, about 24 weeks after DPC sensitization. Treatment defined: therapeutic diphenylcyclopropenone sensitization with weekly scalp DPC. Alopecia patients, 18 to 70 years old and DPC-suitable, served as donors. The CDR3 is 11 residues long. Deletions cut 0 bases from V and 6 bases from J, with 6 bases between. Germline V lookup: CDR1 SQVTM, CDR2 ANQGSEA. The sample consisted of whole blood, taken in connection with sensitization to the hapten diphenylcyclopropenone (DPC). The gene calls are TRBV29-1 and TRBJ2-7; no clear D gene. The TCR sequence derives from a woman aged 45-65 years with alopecia areata. Some clones in this sample may be carry-over from other donors' samples. The CDR3 spells CSVEDYREQYF. DNA of the CDR3: TGCAGCGTTGAAGATTACCGCGAGCAGTACTTC.